This note documents a single T cell receptor (beta chain) sequence. The sample has other DNA sequences that encode this CDR3 too. This sample was included in a study of blood T cell repertoires in COVID-19. Study information: Samples representing acute and convalescent COVID-19 were sourced from the United States, Italy and Spain. Nucleic acid was either cDNA or gDNA, and it came from T cells, B-cell-depleted T cells, or PBMCs.

Libraries were prepared by immunoSEQ multiplex PCR; TCRdb keeps only in-frame clonotypes and omits some of them. This sample has 250,000 to 300,000 clones; roughly 87% occur once, and the top ten carry about 2%. This clonotype was sampled from a woman in her forties or fifties who had recovered from COVID-19. Sequenced: peripheral blood.

CDR3 amino acids: CASSLGRENTEAFF. CDR3 coding DNA: TGCGCCAGCAGCTTGGGACGGGAGAACACTGAAGCTTTCTTT. This rearrangement joins TRBV5-1 to TRBJ1-1; D is ambiguous. With 0 bases removed from V and 1 base from J, the gap between germline ends came to 7 bases. Germline CDR1 is SGHRS and CDR2 is YFSETQ. The CDR3 is 14 residues long.